Shown below are 28 T cell receptor beta chains from a single sample sequenced in a study of blood T cells in healthy people across ages. It was with a sample-barcoded 5' primer and a J-beta primer mix that a second PCR of about 6 to 12 cycles was run. TCRdb re-called the 5' RACE reads with MiXCR, one entry per CDR3 protein. The sample yields about 2 million distinct CDR3 sequences, less than 50% seen once. The sample comprised blood. These receptors were taken from a middle-aged woman in good health.

This rearrangement joins TRBV27 to TRBJ2-4; possibly TRBD1 for D (5 bases). Looked up from germline, CDR1 is MNHEY and CDR2 is SMNVEV (reference sequence). Trimming took 2 bases from V and 9 from J, leaving 11 bases between them. The CDR3 has 13 amino acids. CDR3 nucleotides: TGTGCCAGCAGTTTACTAGGGGCTGGCATTCAGTACTTC. It codes for CASSLLGAGIQYF.

V gene TRBV25-1 combines with J gene TRBJ1-4; TRBD1 agrees at 8 bases. Per the germline V gene, CDR1 is MGHDK and CDR2 is SYGVNS. CDR3 length equals 16 residues. J lost 5 bases, V lost 5 bases, and 10 bases had no gene match. In DNA, the CDR3 is TGTGCCAGCAGTCAAGCCGGACAGGGAGTAAATGAAAAACTGTTTTTT. This encodes CASSQAGQGVNEKLFF. The whole variable domain, remainder taken from reference TRBV25-1 and TRBJ1-4, is EADIYQTPRYLVIGTGKKITLECSQTMGHDKMYWYQQDPGMELHLIHYSYGVNSTEKGDLSSESTVSRIRTEHFPLTLESARPSHTSQYLCASSQAGQGVNEKLFFGSGTQLSVL.

This clonotype occurred a few times. This chain links TRBV25-1 with TRBJ2-7; 12 bases are a match to TRBD2. The CDR3 loop spans 16 amino acids. After removal of 1 base from V and 4 bases from J, the junction contained 5 bases not matched to a gene. CDR1 is MGHDK, CDR2 SYGVNS, per germline. In DNA, the CDR3 is TGTGCCAGCAGTGAATGGGAGACTAGCGGGGGATACGAGCAGTACTTC. Translation gives CASSEWETSGGYEQYF.

This chain uses TRBV6-1 with TRBJ2-5; 10 bases are shared with TRBD2. J was trimmed by 2 bases and V by 6 bases; bases with no gene match: 15. From germline, CDR1 is MNHNS and CDR2 SASEGT. The CDR3 length is 18 residues. The DNA of the CDR3 is TGTGCCAGCAGCACCTCCGCTAGCGGGGGCCGGTATCAAGAGACCCAGTACTTC. It encodes CASSTSASGGRYQETQYF.

The genes are TRBV27 and TRBJ1-5; no clear D gene. This CDR3 comprises 15 residues. Trimming left V 6 bases short and J 5 bases short, with 17 bases between. Germline CDR1 and CDR2: MNHEY and SMNVEV (reference sequence). The CDR3 DNA sequence: TGTGCCAGCAGCCTAGTCGGAAGAGGGTATCAGCCCCAGCATTTT. Amino acids: CASSLVGRGYQPQHF.

The rearrangement uses TRBV6-2 or TRBV6-3 and TRBJ2-7; D is perhaps TRBD1 (5 bases). The CDR3 has 13 amino acids. Germline V gives CDR1 MNHEY, CDR2 SVGEGT. The V end was cut by 6 bases, the J end by 2 bases, with 11 bases between. The CDR3 sequence is CASSKPTAYEQYF. The CDR3 DNA reads as TGTGCCAGCAGCAAACCGACAGCCTACGAGCAGTACTTC.

Only one count was recorded for this clonotype. The V and J genes are TRBV7-8 and TRBJ2-7; 9 bases line up with TRBD2. From germline, CDR1 is SGHVS and CDR2 FQNEAQ. V lost 1 base and J lost 7; bases outside the gene matches: 14. The CDR3 has 17 residues. The DNA for the CDR3 is TGTGCCAGCAGCTTAGTAGGTAGCGGGGGATACTACAATGAGCAGTACTTC. It translates to CASSLVGSGGYYNEQYF.

The chain has TRBV6-2 or TRBV6-3 and TRBJ2-7; D is uncertain. The germline V gene encodes CDR1 MNHEY and CDR2 SVGEGT. Trimming took off 1 base at V and 1 base at J, with 11 bases between the two ends. The CDR3 length is 15 residues. DNA for the CDR3: TGTGCCAGCAGTTACTTGGACGGCCATTCCTACGAGCAGTACTTC. This codes for CASSYLDGHSYEQYF.

The V call is TRBV12-3 or TRBV12-4, the J call TRBJ2-1; D is uncertain. The CDR3 covers 15 residues. Trimming stripped 4 bases from V and 0 bases from J, with 10 bases between. The CDR3 DNA reads as TGTGCCAGCAGTTCCGCCCCGGTCTCCTACAATGAGCAGTTCTTC. It codes for CASSSAPVSYNEQFF.

This clonotype was picked up a small number of times. As DNA, the CDR3 is TGTGCCAGCAGTTCTCCCTCGAGGGGGGCAAATGGCTACACCTTC. This encodes CASSSPSRGANGYTF. The chain has TRBV27 and TRBJ1-2, with a tentative D call TRBD1 (6 bases). The CDR3 has 15 amino acids. Germline-derived CDR1 and CDR2 are MNHEY and SMNVEV (reference sequence). Trimming stripped 4 bases from V and 6 bases from J, with 18 bases between.

The chain uses TRBV2 and TRBJ2-7, with unresolved D. Germline V CDR1 and CDR2: SNHLY, FYNNEI. This CDR3 region has 16 residues. V lost 6 bases and J 0 bases, leaving 18 bases between the germline ends. The CDR3 coding sequence is TGTGCCAGCAGAAGCTCTGGTGCCTCTTCCTCCTACGAGCAGTACTTC. Amino acids: CASRSSGASSSYEQYF.

The rearrangement joins TRBV28 to TRBJ2-1, with 11 nucleotides matching TRBD2. The length of the CDR3 is 16 residues. The trim removed 2 bases at V and 7 bases at J, leaving 7 bases unmatched. Germline V gene data show CDR1 as MDHEN and CDR2 as SYDVKM. The CDR3 sequence: CASSLVLAGGGNEQFF. In DNA form, the CDR3 reads TGTGCCAGCAGTTTAGTCCTAGCGGGGGGAGGAAATGAGCAGTTCTTC.

This clonotype was counted only a few times. The rearrangement links TRBV6-6 to TRBJ2-1; 7 nucleotides match TRBD2. The germline CDR1 and CDR2 sequences are MNHNY and SVGAGI (reference sequence). Unmatched junction bases numbered 15, after V lost 5 bases and J lost 8 bases. The CDR3 covers 16 residues. CDR3 region: CASSPTRGVIIHEQFF. The CDR3 coding sequence is TGTGCCAGCAGTCCTACACGGGGGGTTATTATCCATGAGCAGTTCTTC.

The chain joins TRBV2 to TRBJ2-1; 8 positions match TRBD2. This CDR3 is 16 amino acids long. V shed 4 bases and J 4 bases; nucleotides not matched to a gene: 9. The V gene's germline CDR1 is SNHLY and CDR2 FYNNEI. As DNA, the CDR3 is TGTGCCAGCAGTGGGTCGGGGGGGGCCAAATACAATGAGCAGTTCTTC. Protein product: CASSGSGGAKYNEQFF.

The chain recombines TRBV28 with TRBJ1-5, with 10 bases aligning to TRBD1. CDR3 size: 16 residues. CDR1 is MDHEN and CDR2 is SYDVKM in the germline V gene. V gave up 7 bases and J gave up 5 bases; unmatched junction bases: 11. CDR3 in amino acids: CASTRTGQGWDQPQHF. The CDR3 bases are TGTGCCAGCACCAGGACGGGACAGGGGTGGGATCAGCCCCAGCATTTT.

The V call is TRBV9, the J call TRBJ2-5; weak D call: TRBD2 (5 bases). Looked up from germline, CDR1 is SGDLS and CDR2 is YYNGEE. V lost 1 base and J 11 bases, leaving 12 bases between the germline ends. The CDR3 has 12 amino acids. Here the CDR3 DNA reads TGTGCCAGCAGCGTATCCCCAAGGGAGCAGTACTTC. It codes for CASSVSPREQYF.

This rearrangement joins TRBV4-2 to TRBJ1-1; perhaps TRBD1 as D (6 bases). The germline CDR1 and CDR2 sequences are LGHNA and YNFKEQ. This CDR3 has 15 residues. Trimming removed 8 bases at V and 0 bases at J, with 16 bases between. The CDR3 nucleotides are TGTGCCAGCGGGACTGGGGACACCGTGAACACTGAAGCTTTCTTT. Translated: CASGTGDTVNTEAFF.

The count of this clonotype is one. The V and J genes are TRBV7-2 and TRBJ1-2; 8 bases agree with TRBD1. The CDR3 runs 14 residues. Trimming took 6 bases from V and 3 from J; bases not matched to a gene: 6. Germline V gives CDR1 SGHTA, CDR2 FQGNSA. The CDR3: CASRRTGLDYGYTF. The CDR3 DNA reads as TGTGCCAGCAGGAGGACAGGGTTGGACTATGGCTACACCTTC.

There are a few counts of this clonotype. The genes are TRBV10-3 and TRBJ1-6; D call uncertain. The CDR3 extends over 13 amino acids. Germline values: CDR1 ENHRY, CDR2 SYGVKD. Trimming shortened V by 1 base and J by 9 bases, and 7 bases separated the two germline ends. The CDR3 DNA sequence: TGTGCCATCAGTGAGTTGGCCAGTTCACCCCTCCACTTT. Translated, it gives CAISELASSPLHF.

This clonotype was observed a few times. The genes are TRBV7-9 and TRBJ2-7, with D unclear. V lost 6 bases and J lost 4, with 10 bases in between. CDR3 length: 12 residues. Germline CDR1 SEHNR, CDR2 FQNEAQ (reference sequence). The CDR3 nucleotides read TGTGCCAGCAGGGCCCTCGGATACGAGCAGTACTTC. This gives the protein CASRALGYEQYF. The full variable domain, with the rest looked up from reference TRBV7-9 and TRBJ2-7, is DTGVSQNPRHKITKRGQNVTFRCDPISEHNRLYWYRQTLGQGPEFLTYFQNEAQLEKSRLLSDRFSAERPKGSFSTLEIQRTEQGDSAMYLCASRALGYEQYFGPGTRLTVT.

The DNA for the CDR3 is TGTGCCAGCAGAGCCCGGGATACCGCCTACAATGAGCAGTTCTTC. As protein: CASRARDTAYNEQFF. J is TRBJ2-1 and V is TRBV28; tentatively, D is TRBD2 (5 bases). With 6 bases removed from V and 2 bases from J, the gap between germline ends came to 14 bases. There are 15 residues in the CDR3. Germline CDR1 MDHEN, CDR2 SYDVKM.

Concerning this clonotype itself: A clone one base away is much larger, so this may be a read error. This chain connects TRBV6-2 or TRBV6-3 to TRBJ2-3; D is possibly TRBD2 (6 bases). This CDR3 has 15 residues. CDR1 is MNHEY, CDR2 SVGEGT, per germline. CDR3 nucleotide sequence: TGTGCCAGCAGTACTCGGACTACCGTCACAGGTACGCAGTATTTT. It translates to CASSTRTTVTGTQYF.

This clonotype was counted between two and nine times. The chain carries TRBV7-2 and TRBJ2-5; D call uncertain. V shed 0 bases and J shed 2 bases, with 10 bases lying between them. CDR1 SGHTA and CDR2 FQGNSA come from the germline V gene. This CDR3 has 15 amino acids. The CDR3 DNA reads as TGTGCCAGCAGCTTAGCAGGGAATAGTCAAGAGACCCAGTACTTC. Protein product: CASSLAGNSQETQYF.

This clonotype was recorded at least ten times. The chain links TRBV4-3 to TRBJ2-1; D uncertain. Germline CDR1 is LGHNA and CDR2 is YSLEER. The CDR3 covers 14 residues. V lost 0 bases to trimming and J lost 5 bases, with 8 bases between them. The CDR3 bases are TGCGCCAGCAGCCAAGATAGGCAAAACAATGAGCAGTTCTTC. Translated, it gives CASSQDRQNNEQFF.

V and J are TRBV18 and TRBJ1-4; D is perhaps TRBD1 (5 bases). Germline-derived CDR1 and CDR2 are KGHSH and LQKENI. Deletions cut 3 bases from V and 8 bases from J, with 10 bases between. This CDR3 contains 13 residues. The CDR3 region is CASSPQGGEKLFF. The CDR3 nucleotides read TGTGCCAGCTCACCTCAGGGCGGAGAAAAACTGTTTTTT.

The V and J genes are TRBV28 and TRBJ2-4; D unresolved. The DNA end lines up better with TRBJ2-7; the J call may be wrong. This CDR3 has 12 amino acids. Germline CDR1 and CDR2: MDHEN and SYDVKM. The CDR3 loop is CASSLQDREQYF. In DNA, the CDR3 is TGTGCCAGCAGTCTTCAGGATCGCGAGCAGTACTTC.

This chain uses TRBV14 with TRBJ2-1, with D perhaps TRBD1 or TRBD2 (5 bases each). This CDR3 comprises 12 residues. V was clipped by 4 bases and J by 9 bases, with 10 bases between them. Germline loops: CDR1 SGHDN, CDR2 FVKESK. CDR3 coding DNA: TGTGCCAGCAGCCCACAGGCGGGTGAGCAGTTCTTC. This translates into CASSPQAGEQFF.

The chain joins TRBV27 to TRBJ2-2; 12 bases are a match to TRBD1. CDR3 length: 18 residues. Germline loops: CDR1 MNHEY, CDR2 SMNVEV (reference sequence). The V gene end was trimmed by 5 bases and the J gene end by 1 base; junction bases not matched to a gene: 8. The CDR3 reads CASSGYRDRGRNTGELFF. The CDR3 region has the DNA TGTGCCAGCAGTGGGTACCGGGACAGGGGGCGGAACACCGGGGAGCTGTTTTTT.